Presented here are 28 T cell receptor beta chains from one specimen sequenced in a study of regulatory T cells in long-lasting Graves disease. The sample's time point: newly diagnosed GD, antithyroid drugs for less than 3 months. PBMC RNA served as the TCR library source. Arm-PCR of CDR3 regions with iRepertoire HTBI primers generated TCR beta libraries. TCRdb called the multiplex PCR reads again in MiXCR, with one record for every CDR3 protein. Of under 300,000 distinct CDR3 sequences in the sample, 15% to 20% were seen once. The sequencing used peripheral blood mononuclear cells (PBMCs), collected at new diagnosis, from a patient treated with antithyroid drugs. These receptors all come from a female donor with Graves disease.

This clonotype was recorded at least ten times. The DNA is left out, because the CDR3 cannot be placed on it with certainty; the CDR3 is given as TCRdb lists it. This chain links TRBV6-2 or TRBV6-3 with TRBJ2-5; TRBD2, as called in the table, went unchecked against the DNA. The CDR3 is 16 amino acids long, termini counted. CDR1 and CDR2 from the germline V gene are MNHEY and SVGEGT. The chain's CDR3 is CASSSSPRGEQETQYF.

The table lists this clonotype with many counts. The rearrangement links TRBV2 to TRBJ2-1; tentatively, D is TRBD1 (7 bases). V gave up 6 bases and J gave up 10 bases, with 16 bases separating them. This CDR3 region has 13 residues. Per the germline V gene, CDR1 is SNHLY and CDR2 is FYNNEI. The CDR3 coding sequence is TGTGCCAGCAGCTCCGACCCAGGGGGGGAGCAGTTCTTC. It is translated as CASSSDPGGEQFF.

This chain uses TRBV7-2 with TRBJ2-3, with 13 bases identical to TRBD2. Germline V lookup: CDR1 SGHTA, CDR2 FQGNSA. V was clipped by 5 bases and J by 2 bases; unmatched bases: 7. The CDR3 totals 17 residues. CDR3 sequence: CASSAGLAGALTDTQYF. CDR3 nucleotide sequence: TGTGCCAGCAGCGCAGGACTAGCGGGAGCCCTCACAGATACGCAGTATTTT.

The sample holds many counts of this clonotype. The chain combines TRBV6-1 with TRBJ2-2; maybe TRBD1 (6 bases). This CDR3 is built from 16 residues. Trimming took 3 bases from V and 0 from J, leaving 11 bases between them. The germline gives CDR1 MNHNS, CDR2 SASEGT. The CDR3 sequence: CASSEWTAANTGELFF. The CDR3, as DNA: TGTGCCAGCAGTGAGTGGACAGCCGCGAACACCGGGGAGCTGTTTTTT.

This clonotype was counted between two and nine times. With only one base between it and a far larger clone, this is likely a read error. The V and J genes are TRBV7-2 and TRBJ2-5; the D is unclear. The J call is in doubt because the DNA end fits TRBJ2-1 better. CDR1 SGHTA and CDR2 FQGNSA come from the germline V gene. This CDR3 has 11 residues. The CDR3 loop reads CASSFQNEQFF. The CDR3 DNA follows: TGTGCCAGCAGCTTTCAAAATGAGCAGTTCTTC.

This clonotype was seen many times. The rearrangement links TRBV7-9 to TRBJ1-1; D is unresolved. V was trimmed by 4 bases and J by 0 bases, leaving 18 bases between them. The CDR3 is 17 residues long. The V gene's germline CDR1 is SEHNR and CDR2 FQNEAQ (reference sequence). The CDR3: CASSSLKAGEMNTEAFF. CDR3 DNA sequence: TGTGCCAGCAGCTCACTAAAGGCGGGTGAAATGAACACTGAAGCTTTCTTT.

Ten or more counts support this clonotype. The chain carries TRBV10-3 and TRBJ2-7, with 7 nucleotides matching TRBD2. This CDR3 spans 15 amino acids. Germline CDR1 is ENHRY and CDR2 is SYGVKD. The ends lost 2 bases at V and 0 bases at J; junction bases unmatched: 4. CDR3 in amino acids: CAISEGTTSSYEQYF. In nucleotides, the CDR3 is TGTGCCATCAGTGAGGGGACTACCAGCTCCTACGAGCAGTACTTC.

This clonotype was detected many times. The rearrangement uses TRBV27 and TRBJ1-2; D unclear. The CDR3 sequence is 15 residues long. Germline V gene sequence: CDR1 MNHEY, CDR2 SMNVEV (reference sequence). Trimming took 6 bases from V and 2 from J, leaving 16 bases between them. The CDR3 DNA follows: TGTGCCAGCAGACCCAATTCACGGAGAAACTATGGCTACACCTTC. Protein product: CASRPNSRRNYGYTF.

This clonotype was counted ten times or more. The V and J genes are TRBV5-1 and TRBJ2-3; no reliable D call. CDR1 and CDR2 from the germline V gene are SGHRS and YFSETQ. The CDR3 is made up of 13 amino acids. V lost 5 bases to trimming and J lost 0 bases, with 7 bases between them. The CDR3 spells CASSQSSTDTQYF. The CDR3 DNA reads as TGCGCCAGCAGTCAATCTAGCACAGATACGCAGTATTTT.

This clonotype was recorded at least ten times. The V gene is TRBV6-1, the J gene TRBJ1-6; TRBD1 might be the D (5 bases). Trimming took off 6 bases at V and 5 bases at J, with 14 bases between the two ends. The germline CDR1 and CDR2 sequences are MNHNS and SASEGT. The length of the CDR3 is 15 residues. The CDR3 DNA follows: TGTGCCAGCAGCCGACTAGGGACTAATAATTCACCCCTCCACTTT. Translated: CASSRLGTNNSPLHF.

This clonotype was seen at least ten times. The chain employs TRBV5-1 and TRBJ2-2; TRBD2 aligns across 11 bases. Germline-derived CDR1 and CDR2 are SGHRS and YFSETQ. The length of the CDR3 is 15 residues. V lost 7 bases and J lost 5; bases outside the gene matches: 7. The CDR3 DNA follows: TGCGCCAGCGAACCACTAGCGGGAGTTACCGGGGAGCTGTTTTTT. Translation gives CASEPLAGVTGELFF.

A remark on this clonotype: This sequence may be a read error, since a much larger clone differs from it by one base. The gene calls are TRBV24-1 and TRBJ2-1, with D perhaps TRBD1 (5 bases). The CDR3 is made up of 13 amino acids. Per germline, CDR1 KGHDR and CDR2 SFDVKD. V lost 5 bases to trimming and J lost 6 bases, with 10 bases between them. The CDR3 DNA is TGTGCCACCAGTGCGGCAGGGTGCAATGAGCAGTTCTTC. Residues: CATSAAGCNEQFF.

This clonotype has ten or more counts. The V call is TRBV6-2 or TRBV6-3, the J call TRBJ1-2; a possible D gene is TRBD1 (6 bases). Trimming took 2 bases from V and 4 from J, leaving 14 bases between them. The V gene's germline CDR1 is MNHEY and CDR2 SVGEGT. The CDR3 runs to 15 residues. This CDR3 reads CASSYGGGFSYGYTF. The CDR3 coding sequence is TGTGCCAGCAGTTACGGCGGGGGCTTCTCCTATGGCTACACCTTC.

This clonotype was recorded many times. The CDR3 protein is CASRPILAGEGEQFF. The CDR3, as DNA: TGTGCCAGCAGGCCTATACTAGCGGGAGAAGGTGAGCAGTTCTTC. The V and J genes are TRBV12-3 or TRBV12-4 and TRBJ2-1; 11 bases map to TRBD2. The CDR3 is made up of 15 amino acids. The V segment lost 6 bases and the J segment 9 bases; nucleotides outside the gene matches: 10.

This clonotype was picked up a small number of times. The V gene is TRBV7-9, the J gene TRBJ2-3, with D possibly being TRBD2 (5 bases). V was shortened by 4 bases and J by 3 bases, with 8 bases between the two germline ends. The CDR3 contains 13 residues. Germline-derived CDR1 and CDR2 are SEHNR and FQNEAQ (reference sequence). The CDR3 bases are TGTGCCAGCAGCTCCCGGGGAACAGATACGCAGTATTTT. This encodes CASSSRGTDTQYF.

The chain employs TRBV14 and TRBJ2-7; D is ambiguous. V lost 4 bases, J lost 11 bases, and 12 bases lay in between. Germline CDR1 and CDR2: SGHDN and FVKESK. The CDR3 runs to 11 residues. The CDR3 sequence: CASSRSLLKYF. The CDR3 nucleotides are TGTGCCAGCAGCCGATCATTGCTAAAGTACTTC.

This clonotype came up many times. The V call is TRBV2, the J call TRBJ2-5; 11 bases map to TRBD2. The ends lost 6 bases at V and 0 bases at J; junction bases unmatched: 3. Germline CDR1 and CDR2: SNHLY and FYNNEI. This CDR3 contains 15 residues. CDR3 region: CASRQLAGDQETQYF. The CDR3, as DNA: TGTGCCAGCAGGCAACTAGCGGGGGACCAAGAGACCCAGTACTTC.

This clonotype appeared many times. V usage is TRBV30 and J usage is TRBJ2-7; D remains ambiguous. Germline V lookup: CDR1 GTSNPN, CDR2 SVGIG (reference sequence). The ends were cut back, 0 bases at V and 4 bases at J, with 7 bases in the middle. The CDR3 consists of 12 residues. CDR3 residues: CAWSVGQYEQYF. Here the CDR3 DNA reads TGTGCCTGGAGTGTAGGCCAGTACGAGCAGTACTTC. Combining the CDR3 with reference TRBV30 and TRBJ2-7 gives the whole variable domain SQTIHQWPATLVQPVGSPLSLECTVEGTSNPNLYWYRQAAGRGLQLLFYSVGIGQISSEVPQNLSASRPQDRQFILSSKKLLLSDSGFYLCAWSVGQYEQYFGPGTRLTVT.

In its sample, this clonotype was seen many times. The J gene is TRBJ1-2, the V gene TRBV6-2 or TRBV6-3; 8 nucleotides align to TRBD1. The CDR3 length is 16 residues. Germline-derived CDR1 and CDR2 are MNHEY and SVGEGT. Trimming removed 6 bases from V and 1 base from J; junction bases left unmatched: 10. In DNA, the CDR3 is TGTGCCAGCAGACTAGACAGGGGAACAAGTAACTATGGCTACACCTTC. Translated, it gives CASRLDRGTSNYGYTF.

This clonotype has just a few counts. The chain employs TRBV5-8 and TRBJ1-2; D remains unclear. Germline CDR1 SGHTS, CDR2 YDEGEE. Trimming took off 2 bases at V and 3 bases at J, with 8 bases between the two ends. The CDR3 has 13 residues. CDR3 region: CASSFSQDYGYTF. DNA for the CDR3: TGTGCCAGCAGCTTCTCCCAGGACTATGGCTACACCTTC.

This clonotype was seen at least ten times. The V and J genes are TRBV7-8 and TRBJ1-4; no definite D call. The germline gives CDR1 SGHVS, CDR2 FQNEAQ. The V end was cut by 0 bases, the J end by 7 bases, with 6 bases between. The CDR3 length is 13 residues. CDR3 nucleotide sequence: TGTGCCAGCAGCTTAGCGGAGGGTGAAAAACTGTTTTTT. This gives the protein CASSLAEGEKLFF.

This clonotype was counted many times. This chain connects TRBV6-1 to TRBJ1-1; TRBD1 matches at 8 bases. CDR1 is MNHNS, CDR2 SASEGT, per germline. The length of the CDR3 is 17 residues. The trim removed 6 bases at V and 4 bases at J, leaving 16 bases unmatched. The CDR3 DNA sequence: TGTGCCAGCAGCTATGACAGGGGTTATGTGCGTGGCACTGAAGCTTTCTTT. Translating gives CASSYDRGYVRGTEAFF.

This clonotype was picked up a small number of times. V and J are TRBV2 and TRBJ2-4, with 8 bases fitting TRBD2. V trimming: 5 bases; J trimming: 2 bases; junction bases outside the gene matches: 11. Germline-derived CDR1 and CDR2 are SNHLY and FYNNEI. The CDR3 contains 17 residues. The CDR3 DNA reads TGTGCCAGCAGTCGGCACCCGGGAGGGGGAACCAAAAACATTCAGTACTTC. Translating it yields CASSRHPGGGTKNIQYF.

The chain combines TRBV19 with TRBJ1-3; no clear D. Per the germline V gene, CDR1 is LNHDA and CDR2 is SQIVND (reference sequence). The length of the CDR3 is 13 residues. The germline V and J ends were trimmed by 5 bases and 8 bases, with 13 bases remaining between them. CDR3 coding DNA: TGTGCCAGTAGTCCACTTTTCGGGGACACCATATATTTT. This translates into CASSPLFGDTIYF.

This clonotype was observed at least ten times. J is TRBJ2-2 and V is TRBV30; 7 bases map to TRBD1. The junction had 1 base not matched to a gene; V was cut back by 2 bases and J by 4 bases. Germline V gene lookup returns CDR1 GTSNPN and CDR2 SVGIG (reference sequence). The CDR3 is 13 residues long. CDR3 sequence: CAWSRQGTGELFF. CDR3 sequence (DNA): TGTGCCTGGAGTAGACAGGGCACCGGGGAGCTGTTTTTT.

CDR3 region: CASSPSMGGVRELFF. For the CDR3, the DNA is TGTGCCAGCAGCCCATCGATGGGTGGGGTCAGGGAGCTGTTTTTT. The gene calls are TRBV11-3 and TRBJ2-2; no clear D gene. V lost 5 bases and J lost 9, with 19 bases in between. From germline, CDR1 is SGHNT and CDR2 YENEEA. CDR3 length: 15 amino acids.

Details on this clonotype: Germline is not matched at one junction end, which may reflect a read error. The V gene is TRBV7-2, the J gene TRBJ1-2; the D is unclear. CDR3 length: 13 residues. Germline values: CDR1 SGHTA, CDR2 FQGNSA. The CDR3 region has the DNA TGTGCCAGCAGCTCACGGCCTAACTATGGCAACACCTTC. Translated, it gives CASSSRPNYGNTF.

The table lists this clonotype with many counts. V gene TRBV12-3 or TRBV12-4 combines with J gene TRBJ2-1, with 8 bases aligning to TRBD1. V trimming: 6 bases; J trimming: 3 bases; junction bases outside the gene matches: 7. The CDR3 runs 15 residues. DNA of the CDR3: TGTGCCAGCAGACTGACAGGGGTCGGCTACAATGAGCAGTTCTTC. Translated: CASRLTGVGYNEQFF.